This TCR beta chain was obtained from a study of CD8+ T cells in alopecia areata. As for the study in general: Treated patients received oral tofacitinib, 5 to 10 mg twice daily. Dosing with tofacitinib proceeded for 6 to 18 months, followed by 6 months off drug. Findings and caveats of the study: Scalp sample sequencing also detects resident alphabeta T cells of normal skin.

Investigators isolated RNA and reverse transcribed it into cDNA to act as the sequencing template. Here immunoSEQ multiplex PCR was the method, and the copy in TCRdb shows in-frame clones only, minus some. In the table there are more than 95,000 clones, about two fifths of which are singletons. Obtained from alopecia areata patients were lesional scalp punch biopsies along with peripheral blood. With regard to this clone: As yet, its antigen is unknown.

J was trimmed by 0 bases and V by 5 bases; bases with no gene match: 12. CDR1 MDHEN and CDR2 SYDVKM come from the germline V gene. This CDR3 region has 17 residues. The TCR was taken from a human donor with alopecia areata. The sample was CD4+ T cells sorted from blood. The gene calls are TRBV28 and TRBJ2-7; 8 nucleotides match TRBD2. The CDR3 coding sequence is TGTGCCAGCAGTCCATCCGGACTAGCAGCGGCCTCCTACGAGCAGTACTTC. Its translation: CASSPSGLAAASYEQYF.